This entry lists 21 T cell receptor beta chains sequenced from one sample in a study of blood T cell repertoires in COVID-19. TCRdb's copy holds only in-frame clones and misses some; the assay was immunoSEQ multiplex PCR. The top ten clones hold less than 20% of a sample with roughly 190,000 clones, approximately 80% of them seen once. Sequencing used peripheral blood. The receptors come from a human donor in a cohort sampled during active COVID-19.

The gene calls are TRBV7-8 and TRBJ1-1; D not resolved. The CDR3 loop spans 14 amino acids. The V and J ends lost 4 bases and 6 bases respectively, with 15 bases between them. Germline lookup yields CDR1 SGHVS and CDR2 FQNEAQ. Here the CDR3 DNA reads TGTGCCAGCAGCTCTTTAGATAGCTTCGCTGAAGCTTTCTTT. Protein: CASSSLDSFAEAFF.

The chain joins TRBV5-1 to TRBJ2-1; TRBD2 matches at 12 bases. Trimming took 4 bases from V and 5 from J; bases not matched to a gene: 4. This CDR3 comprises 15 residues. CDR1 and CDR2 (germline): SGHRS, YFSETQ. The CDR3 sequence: CASSVGLAGHNEQFF. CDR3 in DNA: TGCGCCAGCAGCGTGGGACTAGCGGGCCACAATGAGCAGTTCTTC.

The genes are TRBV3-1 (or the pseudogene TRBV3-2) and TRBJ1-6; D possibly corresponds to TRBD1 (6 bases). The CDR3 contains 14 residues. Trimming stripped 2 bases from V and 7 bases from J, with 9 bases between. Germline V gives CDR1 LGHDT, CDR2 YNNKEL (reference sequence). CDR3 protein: CASSQITGNSPLHF. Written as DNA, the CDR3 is TGTGCCAGCAGCCAAATTACAGGGAATTCACCCCTCCACTTT.

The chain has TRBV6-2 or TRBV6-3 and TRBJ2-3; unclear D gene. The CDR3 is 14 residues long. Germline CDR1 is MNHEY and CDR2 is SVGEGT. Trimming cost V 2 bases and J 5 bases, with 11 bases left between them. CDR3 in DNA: TGTGCCAGCAGTTACACTCTTTTCGGAGATACGCAGTATTTT. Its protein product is CASSYTLFGDTQYF.

CDR3 DNA: TGTGCCAGCAGCTTGGGGGGGATCTATGGCTACACCTTC. It is translated as CASSLGGIYGYTF. This chain joins TRBV7-6 and TRBJ1-2; D possibly corresponds to TRBD1 (5 bases). V was clipped by 3 bases and J by 4 bases, with 9 bases between them. CDR3 length equals 13 residues. Germline assignment: CDR1 SGHVS and CDR2 FNYEAQ. Based on the CDR3 plus reference TRBV7-6 and TRBJ1-2, the full variable domain is GAGVSQSPRYKVTKRGQDVALRCDPISGHVSLYWYRQALGQGPEFLTYFNYEAQQDKSGLPNDRFSAERPEGSISTLTIQRTEQRDSAMYRCASSLGGIYGYTFGSGTRLTVV.

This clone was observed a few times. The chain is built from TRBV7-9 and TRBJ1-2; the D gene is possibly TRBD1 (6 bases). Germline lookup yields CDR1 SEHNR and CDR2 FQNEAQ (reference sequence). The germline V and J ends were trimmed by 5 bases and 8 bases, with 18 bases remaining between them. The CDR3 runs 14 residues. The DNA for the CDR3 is TGTGCCAGCAGCGGAGAAGCCAGGGGTGTGGGCTACACCTTC. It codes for CASSGEARGVGYTF.

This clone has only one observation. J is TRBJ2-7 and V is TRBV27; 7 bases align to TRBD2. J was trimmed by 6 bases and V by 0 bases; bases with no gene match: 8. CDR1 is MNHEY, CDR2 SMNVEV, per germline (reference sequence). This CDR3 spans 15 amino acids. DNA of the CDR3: TGTGCCAGCAGTTTATCAGGGACTAACCCCCTCGAGCAGTACTTC. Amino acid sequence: CASSLSGTNPLEQYF.

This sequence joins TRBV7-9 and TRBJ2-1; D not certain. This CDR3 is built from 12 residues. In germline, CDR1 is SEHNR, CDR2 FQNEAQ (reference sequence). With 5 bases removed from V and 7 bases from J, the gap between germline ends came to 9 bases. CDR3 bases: TGTGCCAGCAGCCCTCAGCGAAATGAGCAGTTCTTC. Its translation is CASSPQRNEQFF.

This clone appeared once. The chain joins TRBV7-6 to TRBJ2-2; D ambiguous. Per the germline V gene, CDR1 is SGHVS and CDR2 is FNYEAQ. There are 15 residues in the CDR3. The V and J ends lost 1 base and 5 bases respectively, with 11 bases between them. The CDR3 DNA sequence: TGTGCCAGCAGCTTAGTTGTTAGCCGGACCGGGGAGCTGTTTTTT. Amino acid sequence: CASSLVVSRTGELFF.

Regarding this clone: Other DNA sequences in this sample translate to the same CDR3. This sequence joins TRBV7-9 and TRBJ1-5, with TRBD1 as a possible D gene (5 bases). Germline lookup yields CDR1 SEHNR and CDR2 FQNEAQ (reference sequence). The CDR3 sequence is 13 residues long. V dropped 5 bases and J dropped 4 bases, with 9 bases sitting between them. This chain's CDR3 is CASSLQGNQPQHF. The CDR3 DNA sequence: TGTGCCAGCAGCCTCCAGGGAAATCAGCCCCAGCATTTT.

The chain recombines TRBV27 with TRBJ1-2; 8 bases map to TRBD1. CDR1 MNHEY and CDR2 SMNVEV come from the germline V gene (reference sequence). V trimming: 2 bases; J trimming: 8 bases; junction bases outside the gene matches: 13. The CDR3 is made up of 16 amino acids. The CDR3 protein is CASSLRQGLSMRGYTF. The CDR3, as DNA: TGTGCCAGCAGTTTACGACAGGGGTTAAGTATGCGGGGCTACACCTTC.

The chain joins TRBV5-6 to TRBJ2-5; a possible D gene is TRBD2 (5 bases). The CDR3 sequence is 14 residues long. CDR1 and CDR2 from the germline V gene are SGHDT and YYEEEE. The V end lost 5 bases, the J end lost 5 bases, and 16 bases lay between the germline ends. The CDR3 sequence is CASSSGLPRETQYF. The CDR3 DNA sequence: TGTGCCAGCAGTTCTGGACTGCCCCGGGAGACCCAGTACTTC.

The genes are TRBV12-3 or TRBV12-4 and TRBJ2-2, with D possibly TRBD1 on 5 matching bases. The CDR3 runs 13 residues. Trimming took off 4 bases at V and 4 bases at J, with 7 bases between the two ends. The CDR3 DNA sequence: TGTGCCAGCAGTTCAGGGTTCACCGGGGAGCTGTTTTTT. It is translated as CASSSGFTGELFF.

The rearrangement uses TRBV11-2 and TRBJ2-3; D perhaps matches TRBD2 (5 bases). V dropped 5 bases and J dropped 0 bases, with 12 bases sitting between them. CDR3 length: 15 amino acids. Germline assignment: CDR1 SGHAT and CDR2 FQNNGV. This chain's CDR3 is CASSPWTSSTDTQYF. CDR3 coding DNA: TGTGCCAGCAGCCCTTGGACTTCTAGCACAGATACGCAGTATTTT.

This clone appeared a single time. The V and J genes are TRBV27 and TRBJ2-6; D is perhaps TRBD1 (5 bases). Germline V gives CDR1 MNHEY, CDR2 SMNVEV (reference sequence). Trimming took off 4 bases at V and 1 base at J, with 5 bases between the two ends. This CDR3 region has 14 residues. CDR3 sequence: CASSSGSGANVLTF. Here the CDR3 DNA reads TGTGCCAGCAGTTCAGGGTCTGGGGCCAACGTCCTGACTTTC.

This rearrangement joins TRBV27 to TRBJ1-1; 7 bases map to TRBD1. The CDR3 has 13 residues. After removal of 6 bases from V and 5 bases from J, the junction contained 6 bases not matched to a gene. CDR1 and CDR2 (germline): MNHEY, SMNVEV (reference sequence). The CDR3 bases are TGTGCCAGCAGATCGCTGGGACAGACTGAAGCTTTCTTT. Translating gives CASRSLGQTEAFF.

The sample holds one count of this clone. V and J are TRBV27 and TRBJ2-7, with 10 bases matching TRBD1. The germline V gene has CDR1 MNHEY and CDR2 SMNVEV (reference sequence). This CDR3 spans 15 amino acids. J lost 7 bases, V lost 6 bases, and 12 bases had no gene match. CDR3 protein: CASSPRGDRGREQYF. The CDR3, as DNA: TGTGCCAGCAGCCCCAGGGGGGACAGGGGTAGGGAGCAGTACTTC.

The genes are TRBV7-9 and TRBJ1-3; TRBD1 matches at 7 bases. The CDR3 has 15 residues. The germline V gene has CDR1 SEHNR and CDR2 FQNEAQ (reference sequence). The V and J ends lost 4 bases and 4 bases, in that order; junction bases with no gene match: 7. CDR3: CASSSPDRAGNTIYF. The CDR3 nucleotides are TGTGCCAGCAGCTCCCCCGACAGGGCAGGAAACACCATATATTTT. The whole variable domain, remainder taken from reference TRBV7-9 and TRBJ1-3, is DTGVSQNPRHKITKRGQNVTFRCDPISEHNRLYWYRQTLGQGPEFLTYFQNEAQLEKSRLLSDRFSAERPKGSFSTLEIQRTEQGDSAMYLCASSSPDRAGNTIYFGEGSWLTVV.

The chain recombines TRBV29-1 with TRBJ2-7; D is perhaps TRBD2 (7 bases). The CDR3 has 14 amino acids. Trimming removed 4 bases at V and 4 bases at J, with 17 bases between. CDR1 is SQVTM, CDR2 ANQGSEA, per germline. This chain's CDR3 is CSVALGGGSYEQYF. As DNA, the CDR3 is TGCAGCGTTGCACTAGGGGGGGGCTCATACGAGCAGTACTTC.

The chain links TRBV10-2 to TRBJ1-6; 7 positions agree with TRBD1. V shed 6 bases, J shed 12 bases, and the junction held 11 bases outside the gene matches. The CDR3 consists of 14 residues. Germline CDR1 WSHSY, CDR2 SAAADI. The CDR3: CASRTRGGEGPLHF. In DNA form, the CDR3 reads TGCGCCAGCAGAACCCGAGGGGGCGAGGGACCCCTCCACTTT.

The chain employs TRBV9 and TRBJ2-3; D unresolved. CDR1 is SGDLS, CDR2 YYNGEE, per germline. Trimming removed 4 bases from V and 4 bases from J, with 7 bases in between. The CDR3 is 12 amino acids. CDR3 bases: TGTGCCAGCAGCCCCCTCCCAGATACGCAGTATTTT. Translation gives CASSPLPDTQYF.